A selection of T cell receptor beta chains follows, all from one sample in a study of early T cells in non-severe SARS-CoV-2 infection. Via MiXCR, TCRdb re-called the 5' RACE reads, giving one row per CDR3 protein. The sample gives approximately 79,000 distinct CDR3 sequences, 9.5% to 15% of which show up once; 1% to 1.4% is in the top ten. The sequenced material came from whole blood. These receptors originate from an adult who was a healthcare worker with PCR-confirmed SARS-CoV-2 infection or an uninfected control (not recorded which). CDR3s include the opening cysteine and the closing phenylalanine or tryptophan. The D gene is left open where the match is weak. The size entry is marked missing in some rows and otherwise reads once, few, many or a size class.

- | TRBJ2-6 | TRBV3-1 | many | TGTGCCAGCAGCCAGGGCGGGGCCAACGTCCTGACTTTC | CASSQGGANVLTF
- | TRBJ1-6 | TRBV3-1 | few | TGTGCCAGCAGCCAAGGTCTAACAAGCGAGTCAAATTCACCCCTCCACTTT | CASSQGLTSESNSPLHF
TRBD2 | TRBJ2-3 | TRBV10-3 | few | TGTGCCATCAGCCGACTAGCGGGGGGCTTCACAGATACGCAGTATTTT | CAISRLAGGFTDTQYF
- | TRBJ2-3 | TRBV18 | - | TGTGCCAGCTCACCAGGGTCAGGGGCAGTGCTCACAGATACGCAGTATTTT | CASSPGSGAVLTDTQYF
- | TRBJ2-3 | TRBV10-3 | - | TGTGCCATCAGTGAGTTGACCCTGGGGACAGATACGCAGTATTTT | CAISELTLGTDTQYF
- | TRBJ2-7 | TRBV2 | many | TGTGCCAGCAGTGAAGCGATATACGAGCAGTACTTC | CASSEAIYEQYF
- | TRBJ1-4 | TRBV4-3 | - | TGCGCCAGCAGCCAAGATCCGGGGAGGGATGAAAAACTGTTTTTT | CASSQDPGRDEKLFF
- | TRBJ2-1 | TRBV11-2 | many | TGTGCCAGCAGCTCCCTTCGGGTCGATCGCAATGAGCAGTTCTTC | CASSSLRVDRNEQFF
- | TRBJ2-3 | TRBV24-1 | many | TGTGCCACCAGTGATCCTGCAGGGACGGCCAGCACAGATACGCAGTATTTT | CATSDPAGTASTDTQYF
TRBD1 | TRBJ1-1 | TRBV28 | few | TGTGCCAGCAGTTTAGAGGGGGCGTACACTGAAGCTTTCTTT | CASSLEGAYTEAFF
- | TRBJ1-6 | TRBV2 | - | TGTGCCAGCAGGATACTGGACGTCGGAAATTCACCCCTCCACTTT | CASRILDVGNSPLHF
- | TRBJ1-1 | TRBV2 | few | TGTGCCAGCAGTGGACAGATGAACACTGAAGCTTTCTTT | CASSGQMNTEAFF
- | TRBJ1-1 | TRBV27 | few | TGTGCCAGCAGTTTTGGGGGGCTCGGCACTGAAGCTTTCTTT | CASSFGGLGTEAFF
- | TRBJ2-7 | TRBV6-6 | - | TGTGCCAGCAGTTACGGGGTCGGGGTGCGGAGGGACGAGCAGTACTTC | CASSYGVGVRRDEQYF
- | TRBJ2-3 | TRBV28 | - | TGTGCCAGCAGAAGGCAGGGCGCAGATACGCAGTATTTT | CASRRQGADTQYF
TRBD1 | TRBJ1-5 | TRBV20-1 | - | TGCAGTGCTTTGGACAGGGGGCTTGGGAATCAGCCCCAGCATTTT | CSALDRGLGNQPQHF
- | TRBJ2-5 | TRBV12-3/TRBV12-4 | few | TGTGCCAGCAGTTTAGAGACACCCCAAGAGACCCAGTACTTC | CASSLETPQETQYF
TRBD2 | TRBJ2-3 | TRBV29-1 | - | TGCAGCGTGGGCCTGGCAGCGGGAGGTATCACAGATACGCAGTATTTT | CSVGLAAGGITDTQYF
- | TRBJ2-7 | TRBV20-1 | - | TGCAGTGCCTCTCCAAGGGGCCTCTACGAGCAGTACTTC | CSASPRGLYEQYF
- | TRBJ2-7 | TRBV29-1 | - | TGCAGCGTTGTAGGGCAAGTCTACGAGCAGTACTTC | CSVVGQVYEQYF
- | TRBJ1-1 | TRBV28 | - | TGTGCCAGCAGTTTAAGGCCGACTGAAGCTTTCTTT | CASSLRPTEAFF
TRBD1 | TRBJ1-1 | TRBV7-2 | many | TGTGCCAGCAGCCTCCGACAGGGGCCTTCTTTCTTT | CASSLRQGPSFF
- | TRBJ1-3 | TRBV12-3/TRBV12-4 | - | TGTGCCAGTCGGGAGGAAGCTGGAAACACCATATATTTT | CASREEAGNTIYF
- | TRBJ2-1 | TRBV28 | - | TGTGCCAGCAGTGTCGAACAGGGGCAGTTCTTC | CASSVEQGQFF
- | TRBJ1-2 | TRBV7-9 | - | TGTGCCAGCAGCTTAGCGACCACAACTAACTATGGCTACACCTTC | CASSLATTTNYGYTF
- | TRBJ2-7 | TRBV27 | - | TGTGCCAGCCGCCCAGGGGGGAAGACCTACGAGCAGTACTTC | CASRPGGKTYEQYF
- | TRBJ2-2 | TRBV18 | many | TGTGCCAGCTCACAAGGGGTCGTGAGCACCGGGGAGCTGTTTTTT | CASSQGVVSTGELFF
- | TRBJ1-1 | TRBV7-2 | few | TGTGCCAGCAGCTCAAGGGTCCTCCGATTGAACACTGAAGCTTTCTTT | CASSSRVLRLNTEAFF
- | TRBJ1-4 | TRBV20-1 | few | TGCAGTGCTAGAGATCCGGGACTCAATGAAAAACTGTTTTTT | CSARDPGLNEKLFF
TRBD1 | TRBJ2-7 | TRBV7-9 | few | TGTGCCAGCAGGCCACAGGGGGTAGAAGTCTACGAGCAGTACTTC | CASRPQGVEVYEQYF
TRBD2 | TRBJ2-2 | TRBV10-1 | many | TGCGCCAGCAGTGAGACTAGCGGAATCACCGGGGAGCTGTTTTTT | CASSETSGITGELFF
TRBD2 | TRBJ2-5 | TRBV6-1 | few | TGTGCCAGCAGTGAACTAGCGGGGGGGCAAGAGACCCAGTACTTC | CASSELAGGQETQYF
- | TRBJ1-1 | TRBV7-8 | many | TGTGCCAGCAGCTACAATACGGGCGACAAACCTTTCTTT | CASSYNTGDKPFF
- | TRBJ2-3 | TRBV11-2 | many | TGTGCCAGCAGCTTCGAGGGTTCCTCGACAGATACGCAGTATTTT | CASSFEGSSTDTQYF
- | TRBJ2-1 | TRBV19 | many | TGTGCCACCCAAGGGGCCAATGAGCAGTTCTTC | CATQGANEQFF
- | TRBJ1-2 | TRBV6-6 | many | TGTGCCAGCAGTTCGGGGGTTAAGGGCTATGGCTACACCTTC | CASSSGVKGYGYTF
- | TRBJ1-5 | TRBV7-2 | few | TGTGCCAGCAGCTTAGTTGGGGGAGGAGGGAATCAGCCCCAGCATTTT | CASSLVGGGGNQPQHF
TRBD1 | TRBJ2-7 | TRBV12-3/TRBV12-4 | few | TGTGCCAGCAGGGAGACAGGGGTGGACGAGCAGTACTTC | CASRETGVDEQYF
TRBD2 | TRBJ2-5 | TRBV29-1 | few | TGCAGCGTGGGACTAGCGGGAGAGTCAGAGACCCAGTACTTC | CSVGLAGESETQYF
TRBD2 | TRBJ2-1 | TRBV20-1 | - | TGCAGTGCCCTGGGGGATAGCGGGAGGATGAATGAGCAGTTCTTC | CSALGDSGRMNEQFF
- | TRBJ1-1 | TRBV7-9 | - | TGTGCCAGCAGCTTTCAGGGAAATGCAGTTGAAGCTTTCTTT | CASSFQGNAVEAFF
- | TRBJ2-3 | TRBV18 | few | TGTGCCAGCGCGGATGATTTCGGGGATACGCAGTATTTT | CASADDFGDTQYF
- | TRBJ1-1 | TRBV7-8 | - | TGTGCCAGCAGCTTAGTTGGGGGGACGGGAAACACTGAAGCTTTCTTT | CASSLVGGTGNTEAFF
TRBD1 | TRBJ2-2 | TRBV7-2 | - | TGTGCCAGCATCAGGGACAGGGTTTACACCGGGGAGCTGTTTTTT | CASIRDRVYTGELFF
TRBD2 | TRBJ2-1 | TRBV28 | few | TGTGCCAGCAGTTTATATAGCGGGAGAAGTTACAATGAGCAGTTCTTC | CASSLYSGRSYNEQFF
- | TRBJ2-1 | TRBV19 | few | TGTGCCAGTAGTATCGGGACGAATGAGCAGTTCTTC | CASSIGTNEQFF
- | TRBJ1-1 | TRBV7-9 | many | TGTGCCAGCAGCTTGTTTGGGGGCACTGAAGCTTTCTTT | CASSLFGGTEAFF
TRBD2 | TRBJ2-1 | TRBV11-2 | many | TGTGCCAGCAGCTTAGCCCGAGTGGGGGAGACTAGCGGGATTTATTGGGAGCAGTTCTTC | CASSLARVGETSGIYWEQFF
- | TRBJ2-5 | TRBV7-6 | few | TGTGCCAGCAGCTTAGTGTCCAAGGAAGAGACCCAGTACTTC | CASSLVSKEETQYF
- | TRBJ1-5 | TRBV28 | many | TGTGCCAGCAGTTCGCGTGGGGGTAGCAATCAGCCCCAGCATTTT | CASSSRGGSNQPQHF
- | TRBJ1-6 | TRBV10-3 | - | TGTGCCATCAGTGAGAGGCAGGATGATTCACCCCTCCACTTT | CAISERQDDSPLHF
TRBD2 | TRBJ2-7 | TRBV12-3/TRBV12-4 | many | TGTGCCAGCAGCTCAGGACTAGCGGGAGGGAGCTCCTACGAGCAGTACTTC | CASSSGLAGGSSYEQYF
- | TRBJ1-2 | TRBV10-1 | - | TGCGCCAGCAGTGAGGACCTTAACTATGGCTACACCTTC | CASSEDLNYGYTF
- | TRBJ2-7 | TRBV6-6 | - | TGTGCCAGCAGTTACCCTATGGGGGGCGCGTACGAGCAGTACTTC | CASSYPMGGAYEQYF
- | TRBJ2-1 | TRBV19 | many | TGTGCCAGTAGGTACCGAGGGGTATACAATGAGCAGTTCTTC | CASRYRGVYNEQFF
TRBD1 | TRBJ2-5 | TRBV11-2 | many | TGTGCCAGCAGCTCTGCAAGACAGGGAGAGGTGACCCAGTACTTC | CASSSARQGEVTQYF
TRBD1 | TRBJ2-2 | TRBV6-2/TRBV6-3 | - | TGTGCCAGCAGCACCGGGACAGAAGACACCGGGGAGCTGTTTTTT | CASSTGTEDTGELFF
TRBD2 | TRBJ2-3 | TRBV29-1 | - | TGCAGCGTGGCGGGAGGGGAGGGAGACAATACGCAGTATTTT | CSVAGGEGDNTQYF